This T cell receptor (beta chain) was sequenced during a study of technical replicates of blood from several donors. The table came from immunoSEQ multiplex PCR; TCRdb's copy has only in-frame clones and leaves some out. Of tens of thousands of clones listed, approximately 86% are singletons. V was clipped by 0 bases and J by 6 bases; unmatched bases: 6. Germline CDR1 reads GTSNPN; CDR2 reads SVGIG (reference sequence). CDR3 size: 14 residues. This chain links TRBV30 with TRBJ1-2; 8 bases match TRBD1. This TCR derives from a human donor in good health. Some clones in this sample may be carry-over from other donors' samples. The sequenced sample consisted of PBMCs. CDR3 sequence: CAWSVPGRGHGYTF. In nucleotides, the CDR3 is TGTGCCTGGAGTGTACCGGGCAGGGGGCATGGCTACACCTTC.